The source of this T cell receptor beta chain is a study of blood T cell repertoires in COVID-19. At the level of the study: Acute-phase and convalescent COVID-19 samples originated in the United States, Italy and Spain. From T cells, B-cell-depleted T cells, or PBMCs came the material, which was cDNA or gDNA.

Original data processing: Amplification from reference gene primers served as the basis for estimated nucleated cell counts. Using immunoSEQ multiplex PCR, the repertoire was profiled, and TCRdb retains in-frame clones only, with some absent. V, J and clone size reflect that table, while D and trimming were determined from the DNA. The table shows under 300,000 clones, with around 84% occurring only once. With 5 bases removed from V and 6 bases from J, the gap between germline ends came to 18 bases. Germline V CDR1 and CDR2: SGHNT, YYREEE (reference sequence). This CDR3 spans 14 amino acids. This clone turned up a few times.

V and J are TRBV5-4 and TRBJ2-7; D is undetermined. Sequences were obtained from peripheral blood. The origin of this receptor is a woman between 70 and 85 years old with active or convalescent COVID-19. The CDR3 sequence: CASSFSVLPGEQYF. Written as DNA, the CDR3 is TGTGCCAGCAGTTTCTCGGTCCTCCCGGGCGAGCAGTACTTC.